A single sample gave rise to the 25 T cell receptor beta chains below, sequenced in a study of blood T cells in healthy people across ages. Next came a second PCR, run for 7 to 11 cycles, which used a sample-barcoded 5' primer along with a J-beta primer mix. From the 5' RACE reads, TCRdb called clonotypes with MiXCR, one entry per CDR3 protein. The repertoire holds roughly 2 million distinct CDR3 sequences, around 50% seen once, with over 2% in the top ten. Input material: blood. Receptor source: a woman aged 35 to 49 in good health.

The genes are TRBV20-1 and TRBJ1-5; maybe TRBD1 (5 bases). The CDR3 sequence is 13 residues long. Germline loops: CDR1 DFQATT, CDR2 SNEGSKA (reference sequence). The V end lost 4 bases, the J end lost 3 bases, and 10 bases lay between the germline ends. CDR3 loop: CSATGTTNQPQHF. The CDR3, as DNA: TGCAGTGCTACCGGGACGACCAATCAGCCCCAGCATTTT.

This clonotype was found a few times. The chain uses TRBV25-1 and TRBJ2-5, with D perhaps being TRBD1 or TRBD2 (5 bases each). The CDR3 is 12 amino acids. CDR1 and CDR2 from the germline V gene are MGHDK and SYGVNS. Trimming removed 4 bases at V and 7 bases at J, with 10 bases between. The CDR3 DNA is TGTGCCAGCAGTGGTAACGGGGCGACCCAGTACTTC. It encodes CASSGNGATQYF. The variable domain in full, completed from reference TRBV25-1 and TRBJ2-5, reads EADIYQTPRYLVIGTGKKITLECSQTMGHDKMYWYQQDPGMELHLIHYSYGVNSTEKGDLSSESTVSRIRTEHFPLTLESARPSHTSQYLCASSGNGATQYFGPGTRLLVL.

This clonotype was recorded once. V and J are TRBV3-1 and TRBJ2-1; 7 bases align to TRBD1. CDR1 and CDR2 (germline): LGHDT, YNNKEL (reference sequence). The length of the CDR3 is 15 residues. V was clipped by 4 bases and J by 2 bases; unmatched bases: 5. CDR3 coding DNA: TGTGCCAGCAGCCCTCAGGGACAGACCTACAATGAGCAGTTCTTC. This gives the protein CASSPQGQTYNEQFF.

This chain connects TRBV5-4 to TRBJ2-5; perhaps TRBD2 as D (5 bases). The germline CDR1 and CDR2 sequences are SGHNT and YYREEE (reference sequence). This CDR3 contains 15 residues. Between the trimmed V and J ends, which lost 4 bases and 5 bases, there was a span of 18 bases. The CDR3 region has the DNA TGTGCCAGCAGCCACCCTAGCACGTCAAAGGAGACCCAGTACTTC. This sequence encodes CASSHPSTSKETQYF. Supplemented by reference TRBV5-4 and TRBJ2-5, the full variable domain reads ETGVTQSPTHLIKTRGQQVTLRCSSQSGHNTVSWYQQALGQGPQFIFQYYREEENGRGNFPPRFSGLQFPNYSSELNVNALELDDSALYLCASSHPSTSKETQYFGPGTRLLVL.

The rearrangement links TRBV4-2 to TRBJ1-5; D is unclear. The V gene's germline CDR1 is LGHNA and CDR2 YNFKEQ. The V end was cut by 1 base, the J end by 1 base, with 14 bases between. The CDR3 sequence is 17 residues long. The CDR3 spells CASSQGVGLLSNQPQHF. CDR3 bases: TGTGCCAGCAGCCAAGGAGTAGGGCTGCTAAGCAATCAGCCCCAGCATTTT.

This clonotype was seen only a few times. The CDR3 DNA follows: TGTGCCAGCAGCCCCGAGACAGGGCTCGGTCAGCCCCAGCATTTT. This sequence encodes CASSPETGLGQPQHF. The chain carries TRBV3-1 and TRBJ1-5; 7 nucleotides align to TRBD1. Trimming at V came to 4 bases and at J to 6 bases, leaving 9 bases not matched to a gene. The CDR3 runs 15 residues. The germline V gene encodes CDR1 LGHDT and CDR2 YNNKEL (reference sequence).

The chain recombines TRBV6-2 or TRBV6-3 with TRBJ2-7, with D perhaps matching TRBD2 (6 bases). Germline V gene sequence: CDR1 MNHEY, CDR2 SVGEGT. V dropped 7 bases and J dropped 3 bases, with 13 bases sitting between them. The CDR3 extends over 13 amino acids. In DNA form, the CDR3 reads TGTGCCAGCAACATACCGGGACTCTACGAGCAGTACTTC. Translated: CASNIPGLYEQYF.

The CDR3 bases are TGCAGTGCTAGGGACGCCAAGGCTGGGGCCAACGTCCTGACTTTC. Protein product: CSARDAKAGANVLTF. This chain connects TRBV20-1 to TRBJ2-6; D call uncertain. Trimming cost V 3 bases and J 2 bases, with 11 bases left between them. The CDR3 sequence is 15 residues long. Looked up from germline, CDR1 is DFQATT and CDR2 is SNEGSKA (reference sequence).

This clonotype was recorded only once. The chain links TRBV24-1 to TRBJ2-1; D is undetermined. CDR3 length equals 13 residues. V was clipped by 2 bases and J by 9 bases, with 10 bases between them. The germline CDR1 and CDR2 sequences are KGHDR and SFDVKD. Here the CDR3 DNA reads TGTGCCACCAGTGATTCTAAGGTCACTGAGCAGTTCTTC. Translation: CATSDSKVTEQFF.

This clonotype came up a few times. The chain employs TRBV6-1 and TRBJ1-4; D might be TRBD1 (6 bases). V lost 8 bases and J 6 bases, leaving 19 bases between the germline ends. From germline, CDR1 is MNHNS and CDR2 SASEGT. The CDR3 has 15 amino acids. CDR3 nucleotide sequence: TGTGCCAGCGGTCGCGGGCTAAGGGGGGATGAAAAACTGTTTTTT. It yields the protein CASGRGLRGDEKLFF.

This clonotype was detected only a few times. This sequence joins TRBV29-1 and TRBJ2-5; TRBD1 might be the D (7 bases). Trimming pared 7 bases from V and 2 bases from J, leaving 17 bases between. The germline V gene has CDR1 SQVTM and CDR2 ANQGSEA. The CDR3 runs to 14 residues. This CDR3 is CSAGDRPFQETQYF. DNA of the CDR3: TGCAGCGCGGGGGACAGACCTTTTCAAGAGACCCAGTACTTC.

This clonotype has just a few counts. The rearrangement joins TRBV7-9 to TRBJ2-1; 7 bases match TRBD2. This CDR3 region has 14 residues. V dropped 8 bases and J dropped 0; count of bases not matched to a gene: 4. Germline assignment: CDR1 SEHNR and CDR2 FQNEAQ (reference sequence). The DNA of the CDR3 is TGTGCCAGCCTTGGACTAGACTCCTACAATGAGCAGTTCTTC. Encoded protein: CASLGLDSYNEQFF.

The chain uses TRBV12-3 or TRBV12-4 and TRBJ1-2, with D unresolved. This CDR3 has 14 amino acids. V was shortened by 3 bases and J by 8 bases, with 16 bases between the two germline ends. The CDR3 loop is CASSFLSRNIGYTF. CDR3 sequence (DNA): TGTGCCAGCAGTTTTTTATCACGGAATATAGGCTACACCTTC.

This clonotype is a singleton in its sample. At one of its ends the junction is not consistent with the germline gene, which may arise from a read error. The CDR3 DNA reads as TGTGCCAGCAACCGGGACCCCGTCTACGAGCTGTTCTTC. Protein product: CASNRDPVYELFF. The rearrangement joins TRBV6-1 to TRBJ2-1; D may match TRBD1 or TRBD2 (5 bases each). The CDR3 loop spans 13 amino acids. Germline V gives CDR1 MNHNS, CDR2 SASEGT.

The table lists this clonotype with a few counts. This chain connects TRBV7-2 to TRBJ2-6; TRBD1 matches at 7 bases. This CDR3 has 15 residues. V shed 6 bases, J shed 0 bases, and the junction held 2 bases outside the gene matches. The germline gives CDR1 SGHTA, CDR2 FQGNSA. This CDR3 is CASRTGDSGANVLTF. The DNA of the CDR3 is TGTGCCAGCAGAACAGGGGACTCTGGGGCCAACGTCCTGACTTTC.

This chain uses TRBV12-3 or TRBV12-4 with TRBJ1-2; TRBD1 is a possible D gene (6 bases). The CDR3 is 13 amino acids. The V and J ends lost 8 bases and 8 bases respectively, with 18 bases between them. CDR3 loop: CASYPRGARGYTF. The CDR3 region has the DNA TGTGCCAGCTACCCCCGGGGGGCGCGGGGCTACACCTTC.

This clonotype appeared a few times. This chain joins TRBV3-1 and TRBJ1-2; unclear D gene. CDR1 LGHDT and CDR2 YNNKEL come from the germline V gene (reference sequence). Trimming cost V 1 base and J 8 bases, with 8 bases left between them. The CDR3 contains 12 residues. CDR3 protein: CASSQGNRGYTF. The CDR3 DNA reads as TGTGCCAGCAGCCAAGGGAATCGAGGCTACACCTTC. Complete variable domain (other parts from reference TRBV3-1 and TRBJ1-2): DTAVSQTPKYLVTQMGNDKSIKCEQNLGHDTMYWYKQDSKKFLKIMFSYNNKELIINETVPNRFSPKSPDKAHLNLHINSLELGDSAVYFCASSQGNRGYTFGSGTRLTVV.

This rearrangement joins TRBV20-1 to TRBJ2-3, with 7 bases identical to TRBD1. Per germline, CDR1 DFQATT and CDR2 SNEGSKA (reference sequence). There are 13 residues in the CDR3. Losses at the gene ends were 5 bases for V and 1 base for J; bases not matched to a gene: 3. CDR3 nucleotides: TGCAGTGCTGAAGACAGGGGCACAGATACGCAGTATTTT. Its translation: CSAEDRGTDTQYF.

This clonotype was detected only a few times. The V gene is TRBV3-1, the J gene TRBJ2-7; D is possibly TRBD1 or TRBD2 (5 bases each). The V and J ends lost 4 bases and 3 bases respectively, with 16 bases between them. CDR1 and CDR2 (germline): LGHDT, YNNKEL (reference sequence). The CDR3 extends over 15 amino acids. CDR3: CASSPRPGLNYEQYF. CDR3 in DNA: TGTGCCAGCAGCCCCCGCCCGGGGCTTAACTACGAGCAGTACTTC.

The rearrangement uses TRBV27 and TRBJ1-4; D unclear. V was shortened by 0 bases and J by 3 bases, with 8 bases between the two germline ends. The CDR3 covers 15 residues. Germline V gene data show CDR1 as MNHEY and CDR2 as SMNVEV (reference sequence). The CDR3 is CASSLSWVSNEKLFF. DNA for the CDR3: TGTGCCAGCAGTTTATCATGGGTATCTAATGAAAAACTGTTTTTT.

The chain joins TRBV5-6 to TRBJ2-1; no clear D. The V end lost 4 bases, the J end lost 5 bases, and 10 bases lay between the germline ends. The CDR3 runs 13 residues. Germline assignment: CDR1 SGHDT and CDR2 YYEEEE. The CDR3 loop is CASSAALNNEQFF. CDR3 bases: TGTGCCAGCAGCGCGGCCCTCAACAATGAGCAGTTCTTC.

The CDR3 sequence: CASSLRQGARHGSPLHF. The CDR3, as DNA: TGTGCCAGCAGTCTCAGACAGGGGGCGCGTCATGGTTCACCCCTCCACTTT. The chain has TRBV27 and TRBJ1-6; TRBD1 aligns across 10 bases. Germline-derived CDR1 and CDR2 are MNHEY and SMNVEV (reference sequence). The CDR3 runs 17 residues. Germline trimming cut 5 bases from V and 9 bases from J; bases unmatched to any gene: 13.

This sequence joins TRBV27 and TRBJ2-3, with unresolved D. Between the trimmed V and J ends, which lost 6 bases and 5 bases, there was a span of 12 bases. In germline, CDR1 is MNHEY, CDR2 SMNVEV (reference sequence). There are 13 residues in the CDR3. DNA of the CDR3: TGTGCCAGCAGGCGCGAACGGGTAGATACGCAGTATTTT. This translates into CASRRERVDTQYF.

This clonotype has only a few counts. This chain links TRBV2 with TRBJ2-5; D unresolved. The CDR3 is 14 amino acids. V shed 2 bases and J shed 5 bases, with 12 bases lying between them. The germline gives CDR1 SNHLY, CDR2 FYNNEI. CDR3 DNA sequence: TGTGCCAGCAGTGAAAAGGCGGTTGACGAGACCCAGTACTTC. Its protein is CASSEKAVDETQYF.

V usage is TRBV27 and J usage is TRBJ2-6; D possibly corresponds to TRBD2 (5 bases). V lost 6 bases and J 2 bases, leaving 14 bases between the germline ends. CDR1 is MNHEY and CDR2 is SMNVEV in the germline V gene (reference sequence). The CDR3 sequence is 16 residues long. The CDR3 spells CASSSIGVTGANVLTF. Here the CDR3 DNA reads TGTGCCAGCAGCTCCATCGGGGTTACTGGGGCCAACGTCCTGACTTTC.